The following is a T cell receptor beta chain sequence with its context. What it binds is unknown. This entry belongs to a study of cytomegalovirus exposure and HLA in healthy donors. Regarding the study as a whole: The investigators catalogued 164 TCR beta chains as cytomegalovirus-associated.

Primers for the PCR totalled 60 Vbeta and 13 Jbeta. Methods used by the authors: Later reanalysis found 70 million to 95 million unique TCR beta chains, 9 million to 12 million of them shared. Profiled with immunoSEQ multiplex PCR; TCRdb holds only in-frame clones, not every one. The DNA gave D and trimming, while V, J and clone size come from that table. The sample holds 150,000 to 200,000 clones; about four fifths are singletons and the top ten take roughly 1%. CDR1 is SGHTA and CDR2 is FQGTGA in the germline V gene. V dropped 5 bases and J dropped 8; count of bases not matched to a gene: 3. This CDR3 spans 12 amino acids.

The source of this sequence is a man aged 25-40 years in good health and CMV-seronegative. Source material: PBMCs. This sequence joins TRBV7-3 and TRBJ1-1; 9 nucleotides line up with TRBD1. In DNA, the CDR3 is TGTGCCAGCAGCAGGGGACAGGGCGAAGCTTTCTTT. Residues: CASSRGQGEAFF.